Presented here are 23 T cell receptor beta chains from one specimen sequenced in a study of blood T cell repertoires in COVID-19. Generated by immunoSEQ multiplex PCR, the TCRdb table keeps only in-frame clones and is missing some. Of 260,000 or so clones detected, 87% appear once; the ten largest clones hold 2% to 3%. Specimen: PBMCs or T cells enriched from blood (not recorded which). The receptors were gathered from a woman aged 25 to 45 with acute COVID-19.

The gene calls are TRBV11-2 and TRBJ2-5; D is ambiguous. Trimming left V 1 base short and J 0 bases short, with 6 bases between. Germline assignment: CDR1 SGHAT and CDR2 FQNNGV. The CDR3 sequence is 14 residues long. The CDR3 nucleotides read TGTGCCAGCAGCTTAGCTTCTAACCAAGAGACCCAGTACTTC. Amino acid sequence: CASSLASNQETQYF.

In its sample, this clone was seen once. The chain is built from TRBV10-3 and TRBJ1-1, with unresolved D. This CDR3 has 11 amino acids. The V and J ends lost 4 bases and 7 bases respectively, with 7 bases between them. Germline V gene data show CDR1 as ENHRY and CDR2 as SYGVKD. CDR3 sequence reads: CAISAGLEAFF. CDR3 sequence (DNA): TGTGCCATCAGTGCGGGTCTTGAAGCTTTCTTT.

The rearrangement links TRBV7-2 to TRBJ1-5; 7 positions agree with TRBD1. After removal of 5 bases from V and 0 bases from J, the junction contained 16 bases not matched to a gene. The length of the CDR3 is 19 residues. The germline gives CDR1 SGHTA, CDR2 FQGNSA. The CDR3, as DNA: TGTGCCAGCAGCGCTTTTGACAGGGTAACGAGGGATAGCAATCAGCCCCAGCATTTT. It codes for CASSAFDRVTRDSNQPQHF.

The chain employs TRBV5-1 and TRBJ2-3; D unclear. This CDR3 comprises 14 residues. The V end lost 0 bases, the J end lost 3 bases, and 8 bases lay between the germline ends. Per the germline V gene, CDR1 is SGHRS and CDR2 is YFSETQ. DNA of the CDR3: TGCGCCAGCAGCTTGGGAGGAAGGACAGATACGCAGTATTTT. Amino acid sequence: CASSLGGRTDTQYF.

The J gene is TRBJ1-5, the V gene TRBV2; D is unclear. The germline CDR1 and CDR2 sequences are SNHLY and FYNNEI. Trimming removed 4 bases at V and 3 bases at J, with 10 bases between. The CDR3 is 14 amino acids. The CDR3 bases are TGTGCCAGCAGTGTGGGAGGGCCCAATCAGCCCCAGCATTTT. Translation gives CASSVGGPNQPQHF.

This chain uses TRBV5-1 with TRBJ1-2; weak D call: TRBD1 (5 bases). V was cut by 1 base and J by 3 bases, with 10 bases left in between. The germline V gene has CDR1 SGHRS and CDR2 YFSETQ. The CDR3 loop spans 14 amino acids. CDR3 protein: CASSLYTGDYGYTF. CDR3 nucleotide sequence: TGCGCCAGCAGCTTGTATACAGGCGACTATGGCTACACCTTC.

This sequence joins TRBV5-1 and TRBJ2-1; 12 positions agree with TRBD1. The CDR3 is 16 residues long. V shed 4 bases and J 2 bases; nucleotides not matched to a gene: 4. CDR1 is SGHRS and CDR2 is YFSETQ in the germline V gene. Here the CDR3 reads CASSAGTGGAYNEQFF. The CDR3 nucleotides are TGCGCCAGCAGCGCAGGGACAGGGGGCGCCTACAATGAGCAGTTCTTC. The whole variable domain, filled in from reference TRBV5-1 and TRBJ2-1, reads KAGVTQTPRYLIKTRGQQVTLSCSPISGHRSVSWYQQTPGQGLQFLFEYFSETQRNKGNFPGRFSGRQFSNSRSEMNVSTLELGDSALYLCASSAGTGGAYNEQFFGPGTRLTVL.

The CDR3 region is CASMSSGGAAKNIQYF. CDR3 bases: TGTGCCAGTATGAGTAGCGGGGGGGCGGCCAAAAACATTCAGTACTTC. The chain joins TRBV19 to TRBJ2-4; 11 bases are shared with TRBD2. Germline V gene data show CDR1 as LNHDA and CDR2 as SQIVND (reference sequence). This CDR3 has 16 amino acids. The V segment lost 7 bases and the J segment 1 base; nucleotides outside the gene matches: 6.

The chain carries TRBV2 and TRBJ2-5; 13 nucleotides line up with TRBD2. Trimming cost V 7 bases and J 5 bases; bases outside gene matches: 4. Germline CDR1 and CDR2: SNHLY and FYNNEI. The CDR3 extends over 14 amino acids. This chain's CDR3 is CASTTSGGLETQYF. CDR3 coding DNA: TGTGCCAGCACGACTAGCGGGGGGTTGGAGACCCAGTACTTC.

This chain connects TRBV7-9 to TRBJ2-3; D is perhaps TRBD2 (6 bases). The germline V gene has CDR1 SEHNR and CDR2 FQNEAQ (reference sequence). The CDR3 length is 13 residues. The ends were cut back, 6 bases at V and 5 bases at J, with 12 bases in the middle. CDR3 coding DNA: TGTGCCAGCAGTCCGGGACTCCAAGATACGCAGTATTTT. Translation: CASSPGLQDTQYF.

This clone was counted only a few times. The chain combines TRBV6-6 with TRBJ1-6; D is perhaps TRBD1 (5 bases). V was shortened by 0 bases and J by 7 bases, with 10 bases between the two germline ends. Germline CDR1 is MNHNY and CDR2 is SVGAGI (reference sequence). The CDR3 has 15 residues. In DNA form, the CDR3 reads TGTGCCAGCAGTTACTCGAACAGGCGAAATTCACCCCTCCACTTT. Its translation: CASSYSNRRNSPLHF.

V is TRBV7-2 and J is TRBJ2-2, with D perhaps TRBD1 (6 bases). Germline loops: CDR1 SGHTA, CDR2 FQGNSA. Trimming stripped 2 bases from V and 7 bases from J, with 11 bases between. The length of the CDR3 is 14 residues. Here the CDR3 DNA reads TGTGCCAGCAGCTTACGCAGGGGTGACGGGGAGCTGTTTTTT. Its protein is CASSLRRGDGELFF.

The rearrangement joins TRBV30 to TRBJ2-5; weak D call: TRBD2 (6 bases). The CDR3 spans 16 residues. From germline, CDR1 is GTSNPN and CDR2 SVGIG (reference sequence). Trimming removed 4 bases from V and 3 bases from J, with 21 bases in between. CDR3 residues: CAWTLSSGTLEETQYF. DNA of the CDR3: TGTGCCTGGACCCTATCATCAGGGACTTTGGAAGAGACCCAGTACTTC.

The rearrangement links TRBV6-5 to TRBJ1-5; D possibly corresponds to TRBD1 (5 bases). Germline CDR1 reads MNHEY; CDR2 reads SVGAGI. The length of the CDR3 is 13 residues. Trimming shortened V by 8 bases and J by 4 bases, and 12 bases separated the two germline ends. This CDR3 reads CASLGGVNQPQHF. CDR3 bases: TGTGCCAGCCTGGGGGGGGTAAATCAGCCCCAGCATTTT.

The CDR3 sequence is CASSYAGNIGSPLHF. The CDR3 DNA follows: TGTGCCAGCAGTTACGCGGGGAACATTGGTTCACCCCTCCACTTT. V and J are TRBV6-5 and TRBJ1-6; D ambiguous. The CDR3 spans 15 residues. The germline V and J ends were trimmed by 2 bases and 9 bases, with 14 bases remaining between them. Germline V CDR1 and CDR2: MNHEY, SVGAGI.

This chain joins TRBV7-9 and TRBJ1-1, with 7 bases aligning to TRBD1. V lost 2 bases and J lost 1; bases outside the gene matches: 10. The V gene's germline CDR1 is SEHNR and CDR2 FQNEAQ (reference sequence). This CDR3 has 17 residues. DNA of the CDR3: TGTGCCAGCAGCTTAAGCTACTGGGACAGCGCGAACACTGAAGCTTTCTTT. As protein: CASSLSYWDSANTEAFF.

The genes are TRBV7-9 and TRBJ2-3, with 10 positions matching TRBD2. The CDR3 totals 16 residues. Losses at the gene ends were 1 base for V and 1 base for J; bases not matched to a gene: 2. Germline CDR1 and CDR2: SEHNR and FQNEAQ (reference sequence). The CDR3 loop reads CASSLGLAGGTDTQYF. CDR3 nucleotides: TGTGCCAGCAGCTTAGGCCTAGCGGGGGGCACAGATACGCAGTATTTT.

The chain links TRBV7-2 to TRBJ1-1; 8 bases agree with TRBD1. The V gene end was trimmed by 1 base and the J gene end by 4 bases; junction bases not matched to a gene: 8. Germline V gives CDR1 SGHTA, CDR2 FQGNSA. CDR3 length: 16 amino acids. This CDR3 reads CASSLVGGQGATEAFF. DNA for the CDR3: TGTGCCAGCAGCTTAGTAGGAGGACAGGGTGCCACTGAAGCTTTCTTT.

About this clone: This specimen includes other DNA sequences encoding the same CDR3. The V call is TRBV6-5, the J call TRBJ2-2, with a tentative D call TRBD2 (5 bases). Germline values: CDR1 MNHEY, CDR2 SVGAGI. The CDR3 has 12 amino acids. The V end lost 8 bases, the J end lost 4 bases, and 8 bases lay between the germline ends. CDR3 DNA: TGTGCCAGCGGCCGGGGCACCGGGGAGCTGTTTTTT. This gives the protein CASGRGTGELFF.

The rearrangement uses TRBV29-1 and TRBJ1-6; TRBD1 might be the D (5 bases). V was clipped by 8 bases and J by 13 bases, with 18 bases between them. The germline V gene encodes CDR1 SQVTM and CDR2 ANQGSEA. The CDR3 extends over 12 amino acids. CDR3 protein: CSTRQGRGPLHF. CDR3 nucleotide sequence: TGCAGCACACGTCAGGGTAGGGGTCCCCTCCACTTT. The full variable domain, in which reference TRBV29-1 and TRBJ1-6 provide the parts outside the CDR3, is SAVISQKPSRDICQRGTSLTIQCQVDSQVTMMFWYRQQPGQSLTLIATANQGSEATYESGFVIDKFPISRPNLTFSTLTVSNMSPEDSSIYLCSTRQGRGPLHFGNGTRLTVT.

V and J are TRBV6-1 and TRBJ2-7; 11 nucleotides agree with TRBD1. The CDR3 is 16 residues long. The germline V gene has CDR1 MNHNS and CDR2 SASEGT. Trimming at V came to 3 bases and at J to 7 bases, leaving 11 bases not matched to a gene. DNA for the CDR3: TGTGCCAGCAGTGATTTACCGGGACAGGGGGTAGGAGAGCAGTACTTC. This codes for CASSDLPGQGVGEQYF.

The chain carries TRBV4-1 and TRBJ2-7; 7 nucleotides agree with TRBD1. The length of the CDR3 is 16 residues. V lost 0 bases and J lost 3; bases outside the gene matches: 8. Germline assignment: CDR1 MGHRA and CDR2 YSYEKL. CDR3 region: CASSQETGDLDYEQYF. DNA of the CDR3: TGCGCCAGCAGCCAAGAAACAGGGGATCTAGACTACGAGCAGTACTTC.

The V gene is TRBV7-2, the J gene TRBJ2-3; TRBD1 might be the D (6 bases). Germline V lookup: CDR1 SGHTA, CDR2 FQGNSA. The CDR3 loop spans 14 amino acids. V lost 5 bases and J lost 0, with 9 bases in between. The CDR3 region is CASSGGPSTDTQYF. CDR3 nucleotide sequence: TGTGCCAGCAGCGGGGGCCCTAGCACAGATACGCAGTATTTT.